The sample holds one count of the clone carrying this TCR beta chain. The data belong to a study of blood T cell repertoires in COVID-19. Study in general: Samples of COVID-19 (acute and convalescent) were obtained from the United States, Italy and Spain. PBMCs, B-cell-depleted T cells, or T cells were the source of the cDNA or gDNA that made up the material.

The CDR3 sequence is 13 residues long. The ends were cut back, 3 bases at V and 9 bases at J, with 12 bases in the middle. The germline CDR1 and CDR2 sequences are MDHEN and SYDVKM. Study processing details: Using reference gene primer amplification, nucleated cell counts were estimated. The assay was immunoSEQ multiplex PCR, and TCRdb's table has in-frame clones only and misses some. Clonal size and the V and J genes are those of that table, whereas D and trimming came from the DNA. The data contain some 100,000 clones, 90% of them seen just once; the ten biggest clones take up less than 2%. The receptor was derived from a human donor with active COVID-19. The donor label of this sample is uncertain. The chain carries TRBV28 and TRBJ2-1, with D uncertain. Sequenced input: peripheral blood. CDR3 nucleotide sequence: TGTGCCAGCAGTTTCGGGTCAATGGGTGAGCAGTTCTTC. It yields the protein CASSFGSMGEQFF.